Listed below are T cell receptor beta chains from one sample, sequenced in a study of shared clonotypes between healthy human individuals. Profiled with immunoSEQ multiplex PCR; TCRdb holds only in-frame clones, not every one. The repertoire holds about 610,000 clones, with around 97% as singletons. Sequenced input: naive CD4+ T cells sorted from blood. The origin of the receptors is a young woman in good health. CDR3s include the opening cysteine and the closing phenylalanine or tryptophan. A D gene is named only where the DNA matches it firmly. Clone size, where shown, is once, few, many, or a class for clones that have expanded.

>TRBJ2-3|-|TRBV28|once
CASSLVQGSTDTQYF
TGTGCCAGCAGTCTAGTCCAGGGGTCCACAGATACGCAGTATTTT
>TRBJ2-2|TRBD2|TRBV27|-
CASSPNGLAVNTGELFF
TGTGCCAGCAGTCCGAACGGACTAGCGGTAAACACCGGGGAGCTGTTTTTT
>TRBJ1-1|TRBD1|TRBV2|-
CASSANRGRGTEAFF
TGTGCCAGCAGTGCAAACAGGGGGAGAGGCACTGAAGCTTTCTTT
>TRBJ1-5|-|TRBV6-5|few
CASSPVRDMIQPQHF
TGTGCCAGCAGCCCGGTCCGGGACATGATTCAGCCCCAGCATTTT
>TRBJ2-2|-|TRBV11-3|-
CASSPEGAPAGELFF
TGTGCCAGCTCCCCGGAGGGGGCGCCGGCCGGGGAGCTGTTTTTT
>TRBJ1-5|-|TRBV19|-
CASSNPVNSNQPQHF
TGTGCCAGTAGTAACCCGGTTAACTCGAATCAGCCCCAGCATTTT
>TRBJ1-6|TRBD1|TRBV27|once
CASSLTRDRGSPLHF
TGTGCCAGCAGTTTAACCCGGGACAGGGGTTCACCCCTCCACTTT
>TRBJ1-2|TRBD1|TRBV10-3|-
CAISAQGVNYGYTF
TGTGCCATCAGTGCTCAGGGGGTCAACTATGGCTACACCTTC
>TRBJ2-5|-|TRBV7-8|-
CASSPTQGLQETQYF
TGTGCCAGCAGCCCTACCCAGGGGCTGCAAGAGACCCAGTACTTC
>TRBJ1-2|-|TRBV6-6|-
CASSGTREGWYGYTF
TGTGCCAGCAGCGGCACCAGGGAGGGATGGTATGGCTACACCTTC
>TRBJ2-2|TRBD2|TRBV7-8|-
CASSLEPAGIGELFF
TGTGCCAGCAGCTTGGAACCAGCGGGAATCGGGGAGCTGTTTTTT
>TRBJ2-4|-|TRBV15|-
CATSLGGRGNIQYF
TGTGCCACCAGCCTGGGGGGTAGGGGGAACATTCAGTACTTC
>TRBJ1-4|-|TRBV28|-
CASTTQSTNEKLFF
TGTGCCAGCACCACACAATCCACTAATGAAAAACTGTTTTTT
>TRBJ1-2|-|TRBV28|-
CASSSPALGQPALYGYTF
TGTGCCAGCAGTTCACCTGCCCTCGGACAGCCAGCCCTCTATGGCTACACCTTC
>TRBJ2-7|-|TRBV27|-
CASSLGGGRGPLYEQYF
TGTGCCAGCAGTTTAGGAGGAGGCAGGGGCCCACTTTACGAGCAGTACTTC
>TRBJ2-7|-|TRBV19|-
CASSIREGQGYEQYF
TGTGCCAGTAGTATACGGGAGGGACAGGGATACGAGCAGTACTTC
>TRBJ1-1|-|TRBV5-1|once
CASSSGVRGTEAFF
TGCGCCAGCAGCTCGGGTGTGCGGGGCACTGAAGCTTTCTTT
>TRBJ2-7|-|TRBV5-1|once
CASSARTWDEQYF
TGCGCCAGCAGCGCTAGGACCTGGGACGAGCAGTACTTC
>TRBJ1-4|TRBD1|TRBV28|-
CASRPQGLTNEKLFF
TGTGCCAGCAGACCACAGGGGTTAACTAATGAAAAACTGTTTTTT
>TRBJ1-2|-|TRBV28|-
CASGQNYGYTF
TGTGCCAGCGGACAGAACTATGGCTACACCTTC
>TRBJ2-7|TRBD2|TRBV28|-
CASQGLAVQNGYEQYF
TGTGCCAGTCAGGGACTAGCGGTACAAAACGGCTACGAGCAGTACTTC
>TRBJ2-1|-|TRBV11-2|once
CASSPLGPTEQFF
TGTGCCAGCAGCCCCCTGGGCCCAACTGAGCAGTTCTTC
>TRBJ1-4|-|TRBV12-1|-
CASSPDGVENEKLFF
TGTGCCAGCAGCCCTGACGGGGTCGAAAATGAAAAACTGTTTTTT
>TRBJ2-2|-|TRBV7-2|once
CASSTHPSTNTGELFF
TGTGCCAGCAGCACCCATCCATCAACGAACACCGGGGAGCTGTTTTTT
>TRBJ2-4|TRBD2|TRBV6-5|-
CASSPSGYAKNIQYF
TGTGCCAGCAGTCCTAGCGGGTATGCCAAAAACATTCAGTACTTC
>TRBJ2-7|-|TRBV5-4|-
CASTLGSRDEQYF
TGTGCCAGCACCCTGGGGTCTAGGGACGAGCAGTACTTC
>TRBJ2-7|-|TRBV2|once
CASRVTYEQYF
TGTGCCAGCAGGGTAACCTACGAGCAGTACTTC